This TCR beta chain was sequenced during a study of blood T cell repertoires in COVID-19. Across the study: COVID-19 samples from acute and convalescent phases originated in the United States, Italy and Spain. The cDNA or gDNA used as material had been derived from T cells, B-cell-depleted T cells, or PBMCs.

V dropped 1 base and J dropped 6; count of bases not matched to a gene: 4. Germline V gene lookup returns CDR1 SGHNT and CDR2 YYREEE (reference sequence). This CDR3 region has 14 residues. Study processing details: Scientists estimated how many nucleated cells there were by amplifying reference gene primers. The protocol was immunoSEQ multiplex PCR, while the TCRdb copy is restricted to in-frame clones and leaves out a portion. D and trimming come from the DNA, and the V and J calls and clone size come from that table. The repertoire holds approximately 210,000 clones, with around 80% as singletons. The genes are TRBV5-4 and TRBJ1-2; 9 bases agree with TRBD1. Material for sequencing was peripheral blood. The source of this sequence is a woman between 40 and 55 years old with acute or convalescent COVID-19. The CDR3 reads CASSLRGQGHGYTF. The DNA for the CDR3 is TGTGCCAGCAGCTTGCGGGGACAGGGCCATGGCTACACCTTC. Full variable domain (outside the CDR3, taken from reference TRBV5-4 and TRBJ1-2): ETGVTQSPTHLIKTRGQQVTLRCSSQSGHNTVSWYQQALGQGPQFIFQYYREEENGRGNFPPRFSGLQFPNYSSELNVNALELDDSALYLCASSLRGQGHGYTFGSGTRLTVV.